This TCR beta chain was observed in a study of cytomegalovirus exposure and HLA in healthy donors. V was clipped by 1 base and J by 0 bases, with 16 bases between them. The V gene's germline CDR1 is SGHAT and CDR2 FQNNGV. This CDR3 has 17 amino acids. Amplification used 60 Vbeta primers and 13 Jbeta primers. The protocol was immunoSEQ multiplex PCR, while the TCRdb copy is restricted to in-frame clones and leaves out a portion. This sample has about 120,000 clones, with 60% to 85% found just once. This chain links TRBV11-2 with TRBJ2-7, with D possibly being TRBD2 (5 bases). This sequence was found in a woman between 35 and 50 years old in good health and CMV-seropositive. The sequenced sample consisted of PBMCs. The DNA of the CDR3 is TGTGCCAGCAGCTTAGGATCGTGGTTGGGGAGCTCCTACGAGCAGTACTTC. This gives the protein CASSLGSWLGSSYEQYF.